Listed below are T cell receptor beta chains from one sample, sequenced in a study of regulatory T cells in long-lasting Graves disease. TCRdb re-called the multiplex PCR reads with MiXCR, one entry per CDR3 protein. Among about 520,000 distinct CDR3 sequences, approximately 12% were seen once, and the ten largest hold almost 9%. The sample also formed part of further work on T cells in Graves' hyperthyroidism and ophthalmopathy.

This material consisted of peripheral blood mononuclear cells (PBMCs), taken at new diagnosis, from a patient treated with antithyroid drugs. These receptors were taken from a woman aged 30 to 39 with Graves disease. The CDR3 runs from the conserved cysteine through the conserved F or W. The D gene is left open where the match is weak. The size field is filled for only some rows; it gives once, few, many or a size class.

CASRPSDKLARYEQYF TGTGCCAGCCGCCCCTCCGACAAACTAGCTCGCTACGAGCAGTACTTC TRBJ2-7 . TRBV27 .
CASSLGRYGYTF TGTGCCAGCAGCTTAGGGAGATATGGCTACACCTTC TRBJ1-2 . TRBV28 many
CSARAPTNYGYTF TGCAGTGCAAGGGCACCCACTAACTATGGCTACACCTTC TRBJ1-2 . TRBV20-1 many
CASSESAGDGCTF TGCGCCAGCAGTGAGTCAGCCGGGGATGGCTGCACCTTC TRBJ1-2 . TRBV10-1 .
CASSYSPGAGTIYF TGTGCCAGCAGTTACTCTCCGGGGGCTGGCACCATATATTTT TRBJ1-3 . TRBV6-5 few
CASSEVPRGGPYEQYF TGTGCCAGCAGTGAAGTTCCGAGGGGGGGTCCCTACGAGCAGTACTTC TRBJ2-7 . TRBV2 many
CASSQSPGQGYTEAFF TGTGCCAGCAGCCAATCGCCGGGACAGGGATACACTGAAGCTTTCTTT TRBJ1-1 TRBD1 TRBV3-1 many
CASSFQASSNQPQHF TGTGCCAGCAGTTTCCAGGCGAGTAGCAATCAGCCCCAGCATTTT TRBJ1-5 . TRBV12-3/TRBV12-4 many
CASSSGQTLYEQYF TGTGCCAGCAGTTCGGGACAGACCCTCTACGAGCAGTACTTC TRBJ2-7 TRBD1 TRBV27 many
CSVSIRVGEKLFF TGCAGCGTTTCTATACGGGTCGGTGAAAAACTGTTTTTT TRBJ1-4 . TRBV29-1 many
CASSPAPYGMADTQYF TGTGCCAGCAGCCCCGCCCCTTACGGGATGGCAGATACGCAGTATTTT TRBJ2-3 . TRBV27 many
CASSDSGGSTDTQYF TGTGCCAGCAGTGACTCAGGCGGGAGCACAGATACGCAGTATTTT TRBJ2-3 . TRBV6-4 few
CASSSVGQGNQPQHF TGTGCCAGCAGTTCCGTAGGACAGGGGAATCAGCCCCAGCATTTT TRBJ1-5 TRBD1 TRBV7-2 many
CSARDKVLAGAYNEQFF TGCAGTGCTAGAGATAAGGTGCTAGCGGGAGCCTACAATGAGCAGTTCTTC TRBJ2-1 TRBD2 TRBV20-1 many
CASSYGTGGSPLHF TGTGCCAGCAGTTATGGGACAGGGGGCTCACCCCTCCACTTT TRBJ1-6 TRBD1 TRBV6-2/TRBV6-3 many
CASSRAQEETGELFF TGTGCCAGCAGCAGGGCCCAGGAGGAGACCGGGGAGCTGTTTTTT TRBJ2-2 . TRBV7-9 few
CASSLDPRRWGSCGALNEQFF TGTGCCAGCAGCTTAGACCCGCGGAGGTGGGGGAGTTGTGGTGCTCTAAATGAGCAGTTCTTC TRBJ2-1 . TRBV7-4 many
CSARFPHKGSEAFF TGCAGTGCTAGATTCCCCCATAAGGGGTCCGAAGCTTTCTTT TRBJ1-1 . TRBV20-1 few
CASSTSGNYEQYF TGTGCCAGTAGTACTAGCGGAAACTACGAGCAGTACTTC TRBJ2-7 TRBD2 TRBV19 .
CASSMSPGSLNTEAFF TGTGCCAGTAGTATGAGTCCGGGGAGTTTGAACACTGAAGCTTTCTTT TRBJ1-1 . TRBV19 .
CASSRTGGFPGELFF TGTGCCAGCAGTCGGACAGGGGGATTTCCCGGGGAGCTGTTTTTT TRBJ2-2 TRBD1 TRBV12-3/TRBV12-4 many
CASSHPDRGNTEAFF TGTGCCAGCAGCCATCCCGACAGGGGGAACACTGAAGCTTTCTTT TRBJ1-1 TRBD1 TRBV4-2 .
CASSNPAGEETQYF TGCGCCAGCAGCAACCCAGCGGGAGAGGAGACCCAGTACTTC TRBJ2-5 TRBD2 TRBV5-1 many
CASRSRSETQYF TGTGCCAGCAGATCGAGGTCAGAGACCCAGTACTTC TRBJ2-5 . TRBV27 few
CARSSGSSSYNEQFF TGTGCCAGATCTAGCGGGAGTAGCTCCTACAATGAGCAGTTCTTC TRBJ2-1 TRBD2 TRBV2 many
CASSPPERAPEAFF TGTGCCAGCTCACCGCCAGAGAGGGCCCCTGAAGCTTTCTTT TRBJ1-1 . TRBV18 many
CASIHVPAGSLQYEQFF TGTGCCAGTATTCACGTTCCAGCGGGATCCTTACAATATGAGCAGTTCTTC TRBJ2-1 TRBD2 TRBV19 .
CASRSAGQGKETQYF TGTGCCAGCAGGTCGGCTGGACAGGGAAAAGAGACCCAGTACTTC TRBJ2-5 TRBD1 TRBV6-1 .
CSARVSGGSYNEQFF TGCAGTGCTAGAGTCTCCGGGGGCTCCTACAATGAGCAGTTCTTC TRBJ2-1 . TRBV20-1 .
CSVGVGRADTQYF TGCAGCGTTGGCGTCGGGAGGGCCGATACGCAGTATTTT TRBJ2-3 TRBD2 TRBV29-1 few
CSAKQPTNTEAFF TGCAGTGCCAAACAACCGACAAACACTGAAGCTTTCTTT TRBJ1-1 . TRBV20-1 .
CASSPRAGTGELFF TGTGCCAGCAGCCCCCGGGCCGGGACCGGGGAGCTGTTTTTT TRBJ2-2 . TRBV5-4 .
CATSEDDRVFGYTF TGTGCCACCAGTGAGGACGACAGGGTGTTTGGCTACACCTTC TRBJ1-2 TRBD1 TRBV24-1 many
CASSLVDELGGETQYF TGTGCCAGCAGCTTAGTTGACGAGCTGGGAGGGGAGACCCAGTACTTC TRBJ2-5 TRBD2 TRBV7-9 many
CSVGLAGGRLTDTQYF TGCAGTGTAGGACTAGCGGGAGGCCGGCTCACAGATACGCAGTATTTT TRBJ2-3 TRBD2 TRBV20-1 many
CASRPGTGVGELFF TGTGCCAGCAGGCCCGGGACAGGGGTCGGGGAGCTGTTTTTT TRBJ2-2 TRBD1 TRBV28 many
CSARQQLNTEAFF TGCAGTGCTCGACAGCAGTTGAACACTGAAGCTTTCTTT TRBJ1-1 . TRBV20-1 many
CASSTRQGSPNEQFF TGTGCCAGCAGCACCCGACAGGGTTCTCCGAATGAGCAGTTCTTC TRBJ2-1 TRBD1 TRBV7-9 once
CSARDRRRGRYGNEQFF TGCAGTGCTAGAGATCGAAGAAGGGGGCGATATGGCAATGAGCAGTTCTTC TRBJ2-1 TRBD1 TRBV20-1 many
CASSVGNPTEQYF TGTGCCAGCAGCGTAGGTAACCCTACGGAGCAGTACTTC TRBJ2-7 . TRBV9 few
CASSLNGGAEQYF TGTGCCAGCAGTTTAAACGGGGGTGCCGAGCAGTACTTC TRBJ2-7 . TRBV27 few
CASSIGLARSTDTQYF TGTGCCAGTAGTATCGGGCTAGCGAGGAGCACAGATACGCAGTATTTT TRBJ2-3 . TRBV19 .
CASSPSAGEQYF TGTGCCAGCAGCCCGTCGGCGGGAGAGCAGTACTTC TRBJ2-7 . TRBV11-2 .
CASSELSLGPYEQYF TGTGCCAGCAGTGAACTCTCCTTGGGCCCCTACGAGCAGTACTTC TRBJ2-7 . TRBV6-1 .
CASSLYTLSSGNTIYF TGTGCCAGCAGCTTATATACCCTAAGCTCTGGAAACACCATATATTTT TRBJ1-3 . TRBV7-9 .
CASSWGRRADFQTEQFF TGTGCCAGCAGCTGGGGCCGAAGAGCGGATTTCCAGACTGAGCAGTTCTTC TRBJ2-1 . TRBV7-9 few
CASSLDEDFYGYTF TGCGCCAGCAGCTTGGATGAGGACTTCTATGGCTACACCTTC TRBJ1-2 . TRBV5-1 .
CASSPPGLAGRPGTQYF TGTGCCAGCTCGCCACCGGGACTAGCGGGCCGTCCGGGGACCCAGTACTTC TRBJ2-5 TRBD2 TRBV18 few
CSASLGVVSTYNEQFF TGCAGTGCTAGCTTAGGGGTTGTGAGTACCTACAATGAGCAGTTCTTC TRBJ2-1 . TRBV20-1 many
CASRGTGNNEQFF TGTGCCAGTCGGGGGACGGGCAACAATGAGCAGTTCTTC TRBJ2-1 . TRBV11-2 many
CASSLRQGGQYF TGTGCCAGCAGTTTGAGGCAGGGCGGGCAGTATTTT TRBJ2-3 . TRBV28 many
CASSQGGVYNEQFF TGCGCCAGCAGCCAAGGAGGGGTGTACAATGAGCAGTTCTTC TRBJ2-1 . TRBV4-3 few
CASSYRQGLYEQYF TGTGCCAGCAGCTACAGACAGGGTTTGTACGAGCAGTACTTC TRBJ2-7 TRBD1 TRBV7-6 .
CASGQSEQYF TGTGCCAGCGGGCAGTCCGAGCAGTACTTC TRBJ2-7 . TRBV2 many
CASSQDWGVGYGYTF TGCGCCAGCAGCCAAGATTGGGGCGTGGGGTATGGCTACACCTTC TRBJ1-2 . TRBV4-3 .
CASSLGYGGPNEKLFF TGTGCCAGCAGTTTAGGGTACGGGGGACCTAATGAAAAACTGTTTTTT TRBJ1-4 . TRBV27 many
CASSSYEPGLADHTDTQYF TGTGCCAGCAGCTCCTACGAGCCCGGACTAGCGGATCACACAGATACGCAGTATTTT TRBJ2-3 TRBD2 TRBV7-9 .
CASSLGTGLSPVLSGELFF TGTGCCAGCAGCTTGGGGACAGGTTTGAGTCCGGTTTTATCCGGGGAGCTGTTTTTT TRBJ2-2 TRBD1 TRBV5-5 many
CSAARESEQYF TGCAGTGCTGCGAGGGAATCCGAGCAGTACTTC TRBJ2-7 . TRBV20-1 few